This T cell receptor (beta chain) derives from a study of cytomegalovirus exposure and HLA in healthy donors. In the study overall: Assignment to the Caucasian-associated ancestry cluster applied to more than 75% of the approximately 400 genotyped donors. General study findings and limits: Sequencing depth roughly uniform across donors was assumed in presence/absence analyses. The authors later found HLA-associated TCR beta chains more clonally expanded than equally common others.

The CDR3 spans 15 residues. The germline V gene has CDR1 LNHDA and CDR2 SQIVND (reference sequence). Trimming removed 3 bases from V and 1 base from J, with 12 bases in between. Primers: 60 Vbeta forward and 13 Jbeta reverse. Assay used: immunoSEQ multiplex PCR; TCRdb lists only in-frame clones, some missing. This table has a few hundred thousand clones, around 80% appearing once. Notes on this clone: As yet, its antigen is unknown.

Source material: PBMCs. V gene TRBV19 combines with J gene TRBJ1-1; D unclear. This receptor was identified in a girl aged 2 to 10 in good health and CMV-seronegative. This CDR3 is CASSIRARGNTEAFF. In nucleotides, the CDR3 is TGTGCCAGTAGTATCCGGGCACGGGGGAACACTGAAGCTTTCTTT.